This T cell receptor beta chain emerged from a study of T cells in Graves' hyperthyroidism and ophthalmopathy. Clinical symptoms, serum thyroxine and TRAb, thyroid ultrasound and orbital computed tomography were used for the diagnoses. The CDR3 regions of TCR beta were amplified from RNA transcripts. An initial round of RT-PCR targeting the TCR CDR3 relied on the HTBI primer set. TCRdb reanalysed the multiplex PCR reads using MiXCR and keeps one entry per CDR3 protein. The table lists 540,000 or so distinct CDR3 sequences, 15% to 18% of them singletons. This sequence was found in a woman in her 30s with Graves' hyperthyroidism. Sequencing input: blood.

The CDR3 bases are TGTGCCAGCAGTTACCTCGGGGGTAGCGGGAGGCCCAACACCGGGGAGCTGTTTTTT. Protein: CASSYLGGSGRPNTGELFF. The V gene is TRBV6-1, the J gene TRBJ2-2, with TRBD2 matching 10 bases. V dropped 5 bases and J dropped 2; count of bases not matched to a gene: 14. Per germline, CDR1 MNHNS and CDR2 SASEGT. The CDR3 covers 19 residues.